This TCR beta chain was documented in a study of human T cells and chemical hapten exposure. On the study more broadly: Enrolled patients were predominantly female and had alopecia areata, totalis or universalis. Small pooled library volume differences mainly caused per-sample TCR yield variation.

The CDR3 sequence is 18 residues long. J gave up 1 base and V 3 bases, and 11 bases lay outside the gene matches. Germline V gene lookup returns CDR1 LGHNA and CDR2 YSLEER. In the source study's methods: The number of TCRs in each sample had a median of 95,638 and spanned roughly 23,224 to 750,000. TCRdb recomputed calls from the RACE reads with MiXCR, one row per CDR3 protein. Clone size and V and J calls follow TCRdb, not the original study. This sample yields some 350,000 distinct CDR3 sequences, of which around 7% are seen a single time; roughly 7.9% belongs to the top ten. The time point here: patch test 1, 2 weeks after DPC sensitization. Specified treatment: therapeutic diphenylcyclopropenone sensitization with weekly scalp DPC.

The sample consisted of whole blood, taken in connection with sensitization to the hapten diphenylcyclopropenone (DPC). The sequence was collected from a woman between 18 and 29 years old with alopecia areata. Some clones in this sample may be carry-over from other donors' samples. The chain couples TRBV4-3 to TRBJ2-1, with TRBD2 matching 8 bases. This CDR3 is CASSHRLAGWGSYNEQFF. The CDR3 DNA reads TGCGCCAGCAGCCATCGTTTAGCGGGGTGGGGTTCCTACAATGAGCAGTTCTTC.